Below, 18 T cell receptor beta chains from the same sample are listed, as sequenced in a study of response to subunit inactivated influenza vaccine listed by TCRdb under 2018. The protocol used for the library was RT-PCR. Reads for this sample came from an Illumina HiSeq 2500. The raw public reads went through TCRdb reprocessing: fastp at Q25, MiXCR clone calling, in-frame beta chains kept. Every entry covers one CDR3 protein and lists the most common genes and DNA from its rows. This sample comprises roughly 550,000 distinct CDR3 sequences, under 25% of them detected only once. Clones ranked in the top ten supply approximately 3% of the sample. Separately, the same data were catalogued under a study of T cells expressing NK-cell markers. Reported in the second study: 5'RACE template switching, by which a universal primer site and unique molecular identifiers were added, was used to make TCR beta cDNA libraries.

This material consisted of CD4+ T cells sorted from PBMCs, taken 12 days after vaccination. These receptor sequences come from a man in his fifties who received an inactivated influenza vaccine. Donor details come from another sample of the same person, matched by shared clones.

This clonotype was detected a few times. This sequence joins TRBV6-5 and TRBJ1-5; D possibly corresponds to TRBD1 (5 bases). Trimming left V 2 bases short and J 4 bases short, with 15 bases between. Looked up from germline, CDR1 is MNHEY and CDR2 is SVGAGI. The CDR3 totals 16 residues. CDR3 region: CASSYGAGYRNQPQHF. CDR3 in DNA: TGTGCCAGCAGTTACGGCGCGGGTTACAGGAATCAGCCCCAGCATTTT.

The chain combines TRBV9 with TRBJ2-5; 13 bases map to TRBD2. The V segment lost 4 bases and the J segment 4 bases; nucleotides outside the gene matches: 7. This CDR3 comprises 16 residues. The germline V gene encodes CDR1 SGDLS and CDR2 YYNGEE. This CDR3 reads CASSPSGLAGRETQYF. The CDR3 DNA follows: TGTGCCAGCAGCCCCTCGGGACTAGCGGGGAGAGAGACCCAGTACTTC.

In its sample, this clonotype was seen a few times. CDR3 DNA: TGTGCCAGCAGTTTAAGGGGAGGGAGCACTGAAGCTTTCTTT. This encodes CASSLRGGSTEAFF. The rearrangement joins TRBV12-3 or TRBV12-4 to TRBJ1-1; D perhaps matches TRBD1 (5 bases). This CDR3 is 14 amino acids long. V lost 2 bases and J lost 4, with 11 bases in between.

V and J are TRBV7-9 and TRBJ2-1, with 7 bases fitting TRBD2. The CDR3 runs to 16 residues. In germline, CDR1 is SEHNR, CDR2 FQNEAQ (reference sequence). J gave up 6 bases and V 4 bases, and 12 bases lay outside the gene matches. The CDR3 DNA sequence: TGTGCCAGCAGCTCCACTAGCGCCTACCTGATCAATGAGCAGTTCTTC. This translates into CASSSTSAYLINEQFF.

The rearrangement joins TRBV7-9 to TRBJ2-2; 8 bases map to TRBD1. Germline V gene sequence: CDR1 SEHNR, CDR2 FQNEAQ (reference sequence). The length of the CDR3 is 16 residues. The V segment lost 4 bases and the J segment 5 bases; nucleotides outside the gene matches: 9. CDR3 amino acids: CASSSQGVRSTGELFF. The CDR3 DNA follows: TGTGCCAGCAGCTCACAGGGGGTTCGGTCGACCGGGGAGCTGTTTTTT.

This sequence joins TRBV24-1 and TRBJ1-2; 8 bases are a match to TRBD1. CDR1 KGHDR and CDR2 SFDVKD come from the germline V gene. The CDR3 totals 15 residues. After removal of 2 bases from V and 6 bases from J, the junction contained 7 bases not matched to a gene. The CDR3 spells CATSDSEDRAHGYTF. The DNA of the CDR3 is TGTGCCACCAGTGATTCCGAGGACAGGGCCCATGGCTACACCTTC.

Many counts were recorded for this clonotype. The V and J genes are TRBV20-1 and TRBJ2-3, with TRBD2 matching 11 bases. The V gene end was trimmed by 1 base and the J gene end by 3 bases; junction bases not matched to a gene: 6. The CDR3 has 16 residues. CDR1 and CDR2 (germline): DFQATT, SNEGSKA (reference sequence). CDR3 nucleotide sequence: TGCAGTGCTAGAGGCCTAGCGGGAGGTGGAACAGATACGCAGTATTTT. Encoded protein: CSARGLAGGGTDTQYF.

This clonotype has just a few counts. This chain connects TRBV20-1 to TRBJ2-7; no clear D gene. V was clipped by 2 bases and J by 7 bases, with 9 bases between them. This CDR3 comprises 11 residues. The germline CDR1 and CDR2 sequences are DFQATT and SNEGSKA (reference sequence). The CDR3: CSARQILEQYF. As DNA, the CDR3 is TGCAGTGCTAGACAAATATTAGAGCAGTACTTC.

This chain connects TRBV7-2 to TRBJ2-7, with D perhaps TRBD2 (6 bases). Germline values: CDR1 SGHTA, CDR2 FQGNSA. Trimming stripped 4 bases from V and 5 bases from J, with 15 bases between. The length of the CDR3 is 14 residues. The CDR3, as DNA: TGTGCCAGCAGCTACGTCGGGACTCCCGACGAGCAGTACTTC. It is translated as CASSYVGTPDEQYF.

The rearrangement links TRBV12-3 or TRBV12-4 to TRBJ1-6; TRBD1 is a possible D gene (5 bases). This CDR3 comprises 14 residues. Trimming cost V 0 bases and J 7 bases, with 7 bases left between them. The CDR3 reads CASSLAGVNSPLHF. CDR3 bases: TGTGCCAGCAGTTTAGCAGGGGTAAATTCACCCCTCCACTTT.

The J gene is TRBJ2-3, the V gene TRBV20-1, with TRBD1 matching 9 bases. After removal of 5 bases from V and 6 bases from J, the junction contained 6 bases not matched to a gene. The CDR3 runs to 13 residues. Per germline, CDR1 DFQATT and CDR2 SNEGSKA (reference sequence). DNA for the CDR3: TGCAGTGCTCCTCGGACAGGGGAGGATACGCAGTATTTT. This gives the protein CSAPRTGEDTQYF.

To note about this clonotype: Germline and junction disagree at one end, which may indicate a read error. The CDR3 DNA sequence: TGTGCCAGCAGTGAGAGGGTGCTGGGCACGCAGTTTTTT. Translation: CASSERVLGTQFF. This chain connects TRBV6-4 to TRBJ2-3; D is possibly TRBD2 (5 bases). CDR1 is MRHNA, CDR2 SNTAGT, per germline. The length of the CDR3 is 13 residues.

The rearrangement uses TRBV4-2 and TRBJ2-3; 8 bases line up with TRBD1. Germline V lookup: CDR1 LGHNA, CDR2 YNFKEQ. The junction had 9 bases not matched to a gene; V was cut back by 0 bases and J by 4 bases. The CDR3 extends over 17 amino acids. The CDR3 DNA reads as TGTGCCAGCAGCCAAGATCTGGCAGCCAGGGGGCCAGATACGCAGTATTTT. Its translation: CASSQDLAARGPDTQYF.

This rearrangement joins TRBV10-2 to TRBJ2-5, with a tentative D call TRBD1 (6 bases). The CDR3 is 15 residues long. Germline loops: CDR1 WSHSY, CDR2 SAAADI. V was clipped by 4 bases and J by 2 bases, with 14 bases between them. The CDR3 nucleotides are TGCGCCAGCAGTGGTTCCCTCGGACAGCAAGAGACCCAGTACTTC. The encoded protein is CASSGSLGQQETQYF.

The J gene is TRBJ2-3, the V gene TRBV3-1; 11 bases fit TRBD1. The V gene's germline CDR1 is LGHDT and CDR2 YNNKEL (reference sequence). This CDR3 comprises 17 residues. V lost 3 bases, J lost 1 base, and 6 bases stayed unmatched. The CDR3 reads CASSHGQGAVGTDTQYF. In DNA, the CDR3 is TGTGCCAGCAGCCACGGACAGGGGGCGGTCGGCACAGATACGCAGTATTTT.

A few counts support this clonotype. The genes are TRBV4-1 and TRBJ2-7; no reliable D call. Germline values: CDR1 MGHRA, CDR2 YSYEKL. V was clipped by 0 bases and J by 6 bases, with 9 bases between them. The CDR3 has 13 residues. The CDR3 nucleotides read TGCGCCAGCAGCCAAGATCGACGGAGCGAGCAGTACTTC. Translating gives CASSQDRRSEQYF.

The J gene is TRBJ2-3, the V gene TRBV7-9, with 8 bases aligning to TRBD2. CDR1 is SEHNR, CDR2 FQNEAQ, per germline (reference sequence). The CDR3 is 16 residues long. Trimming removed 0 bases from V and 6 bases from J; junction bases left unmatched: 8. The DNA of the CDR3 is TGTGCCAGCAGCTTAGCGCGGAGCGGGAGTCGGGATACGCAGTATTTT. As protein: CASSLARSGSRDTQYF.

V and J are TRBV5-1 and TRBJ2-5; 8 bases are a match to TRBD1. From germline, CDR1 is SGHRS and CDR2 YFSETQ. The CDR3 covers 17 residues. V was clipped by 0 bases and J by 0 bases; unmatched bases: 7. Here the CDR3 DNA reads TGCGCCAGCAGCTTGGGACCAGGGGGCCTCAACCAAGAGACCCAGTACTTC. Translation: CASSLGPGGLNQETQYF.